These 8 T cell receptor beta chains were sequenced from one sample in a study of blood T cells in healthy people across ages. The authors ran a second PCR of about 7 to 11 cycles using a sample-barcoded 5' primer and a J-beta primer mix. TCRdb re-derived calls from the 5' RACE reads in MiXCR, one entry per CDR3 protein. Among about 1,500,000 distinct CDR3 sequences, approximately 38% were seen once, and the ten largest hold approximately 7.9%. The specimen sequenced was blood. These receptors were obtained from a woman aged 18-29 years in good health.

The rearrangement joins TRBV4-1 to TRBJ2-4; tentatively, D is TRBD1 or TRBD2 (5 bases each). CDR1 and CDR2 from the germline V gene are MGHRA and YSYEKL. The CDR3 covers 14 residues. Trimming left V 1 base short and J 13 bases short, with 17 bases between. The CDR3 DNA sequence: TGCGCCAGCAGCCAAGTGGGGCTGGGCAGGGAGCAGTACTTC. It translates to CASSQVGLGREQYF.

The CDR3 region has the DNA TGTGCCAGCAGTACCTACAGGGGCCCGTACCAAGAGACCCAGTACTTC. This encodes CASSTYRGPYQETQYF. V usage is TRBV28 and J usage is TRBJ2-5, with 7 bases fitting TRBD1. The CDR3 is made up of 16 amino acids. V shed 5 bases, J shed 0 bases, and the junction held 9 bases outside the gene matches. CDR1 MDHEN and CDR2 SYDVKM come from the germline V gene.

The rearrangement joins TRBV20-1 to TRBJ2-7, with 8 bases that match TRBD2. From germline, CDR1 is DFQATT and CDR2 SNEGSKA (reference sequence). The J segment lost 2 bases and the V segment lost 7 bases, leaving 7 bases of the junction unmatched. The CDR3 runs to 13 residues. The CDR3 protein is CSVGGAFPYEQYF. The CDR3 DNA reads TGCAGTGTCGGGGGGGCGTTTCCCTACGAGCAGTACTTC.

A few counts support this clonotype. The gene calls are TRBV29-1 and TRBJ2-1; D may be TRBD2 (5 bases). Germline lookup yields CDR1 SQVTM and CDR2 ANQGSEA. The CDR3 extends over 14 amino acids. Trimming removed 4 bases at V and 0 bases at J, with 10 bases between. In DNA, the CDR3 is TGCAGCGTTGCTTCTAGCAGCTCCTACAATGAGCAGTTCTTC. Protein: CSVASSSSYNEQFF.

This clonotype has ten or more counts. This rearrangement joins TRBV5-1 to TRBJ2-3; no clear D gene. V was clipped by 1 base and J by 5 bases, with 8 bases between them. Germline V gene sequence: CDR1 SGHRS, CDR2 YFSETQ. This CDR3 region has 13 residues. The CDR3 loop is CASSLSGRDTQYF. CDR3 DNA: TGCGCCAGCAGCTTGTCAGGACGAGATACGCAGTATTTT. Using reference TRBV5-1 and TRBJ2-3 for the parts outside the CDR3, the full variable domain is KAGVTQTPRYLIKTRGQQVTLSCSPISGHRSVSWYQQTPGQGLQFLFEYFSETQRNKGNFPGRFSGRQFSNSRSEMNVSTLELGDSALYLCASSLSGRDTQYFGPGTRLTVL.

The V and J genes are TRBV20-1 and TRBJ2-7; D is unresolved. V lost 5 bases, J lost 6 bases, and 11 bases lay in between. The CDR3 is 11 residues long. Germline CDR1 reads DFQATT; CDR2 reads SNEGSKA (reference sequence). The DNA of the CDR3 is TGCAGTGCTGACCAAGGGATCGAGCAGTACTTC. Its translation is CSADQGIEQYF.

This clonotype was observed a handful of times. The rearrangement uses TRBV20-1 and TRBJ2-1; 9 bases are shared with TRBD2. V dropped 2 bases and J dropped 9; count of bases not matched to a gene: 14. The CDR3 covers 16 residues. Per the germline V gene, CDR1 is DFQATT and CDR2 is SNEGSKA (reference sequence). The CDR3 loop is CSARPLSSGTRPEQFF. In DNA form, the CDR3 reads TGCAGTGCTAGACCGTTGTCTAGCGGGACCAGGCCTGAGCAGTTCTTC.

In this sample, this clonotype turned up a few times. The V call is TRBV7-9, the J call TRBJ2-5; TRBD2 aligns across 8 bases. The CDR3 has 14 amino acids. The V segment lost 3 bases and the J segment 4 bases; nucleotides outside the gene matches: 4. Germline V gene lookup returns CDR1 SEHNR and CDR2 FQNEAQ (reference sequence). The CDR3 here is CASSFDREGETQYF. CDR3 DNA: TGTGCCAGCAGCTTTGATCGGGAGGGAGAGACCCAGTACTTC.